What follows are 14 T cell receptor beta chains derived from one specimen sequenced in a study of vaccination and CD4 T cells after COVID-19. Sequence data for DNA of cultured CD4+ T cells were generated by the Oncomine TCR Beta short-read assay. TCRdb re-called the PCR reads with MiXCR, one entry per CDR3 protein. This table holds some 20,000 distinct CDR3 sequences, under 50% found once. The sample's treatment: approximately nine-day PBMC culture with coronavirus spike peptide pools or control peptides (ViraFEST assay). Their specific antigens are unknown. The input for sequencing was CD4+ T cells from blood, cultured in vitro, taken after SARS-CoV-2 vaccination. Receptor source: a human donor who had recovered from COVID-19.

The rearrangement uses TRBV7-2 and TRBJ2-7; D perhaps matches TRBD2 (7 bases). Germline V gene lookup returns CDR1 SGHTA and CDR2 FQGNSA. V lost 3 bases to trimming and J lost 1 base, with 10 bases between them. The CDR3 totals 14 residues. The CDR3 DNA reads TGTGCCAGCAGCTTGAGGGGGGGGTCCTACGAGCAGTACTTC. Residues: CASSLRGGSYEQYF.

The rearrangement uses TRBV7-3 and TRBJ2-2; TRBD2 matches at 8 bases. Germline CDR1 and CDR2: SGHTA and FQGTGA. This CDR3 has 16 residues. The junction had 3 bases not matched to a gene; V was cut back by 2 bases and J by 1 base. CDR3 in DNA: TGTGCCAGCAGCTTAGGCCTAGCGGGGAACACCGGGGAGCTGTTTTTT. This sequence encodes CASSLGLAGNTGELFF.

This rearrangement joins TRBV7-9 to TRBJ1-2; perhaps TRBD1 as D (5 bases). Trimming removed 6 bases at V and 2 bases at J, with 7 bases between. The CDR3 length is 12 residues. Per the germline V gene, CDR1 is SEHNR and CDR2 is FQNEAQ (reference sequence). DNA for the CDR3: TGTGCCAGCAGGCCAGGGAACTATGGCTACACCTTC. This translates into CASRPGNYGYTF. The full variable domain, rest sourced from reference TRBV7-9 and TRBJ1-2, is DTGVSQNPRHKITKRGQNVTFRCDPISEHNRLYWYRQTLGQGPEFLTYFQNEAQLEKSRLLSDRFSAERPKGSFSTLEIQRTEQGDSAMYLCASRPGNYGYTFGSGTRLTVV.

Only a few counts were recorded for this clonotype. Mismatch with germline at one junction end may stem from a read error. This chain uses TRBV6-1 with TRBJ1-2; maybe TRBD1 (5 bases). This CDR3 has 13 residues. From germline, CDR1 is MNHNS and CDR2 SASEGT. The CDR3 here is CASSQGLEWARSF. DNA of the CDR3: TGTGCCAGCAGTCAGGGATTAGAGTGGGCAAGGAGCTTC.

This clonotype was counted a single time. At one end, the junction sequence differs from germline, possibly due to a read error. The rearrangement joins TRBV29-1 to TRBJ1-5, with a weak D call TRBD1 (6 bases). This CDR3 is 13 amino acids long. Germline V gives CDR1 SQVTM, CDR2 ANQGSEA. CDR3 residues: CGVGRGEGQPQHF. The CDR3, as DNA: TGCGGCGTTGGTAGGGGGGAAGGACAGCCCCAGCATTTT.

This sequence joins TRBV7-8 and TRBJ1-6; 10 bases line up with TRBD1. The CDR3 loop spans 14 amino acids. V shed 5 bases and J 10 bases; nucleotides not matched to a gene: 5. Per the germline V gene, CDR1 is SGHVS and CDR2 is FQNEAQ. The CDR3 region is CASSADRGGSPLHF. CDR3 DNA sequence: TGTGCCAGCAGCGCGGACAGGGGGGGCTCACCCCTCCACTTT.

The V call is TRBV6-1, the J call TRBJ1-2; TRBD1 matches at 7 bases. This CDR3 is 14 amino acids long. J was trimmed by 4 bases and V by 6 bases; bases with no gene match: 8. CDR1 is MNHNS and CDR2 is SASEGT in the germline V gene. This chain's CDR3 is CASRTGQYPYGYTF. In DNA form, the CDR3 reads TGTGCCAGCAGGACGGGACAGTACCCCTATGGCTACACCTTC.

The chain couples TRBV7-6 to TRBJ2-5; 10 positions match TRBD1. This CDR3 spans 16 amino acids. Germline V CDR1 and CDR2: SGHVS, FNYEAQ. The J segment lost 3 bases and the V segment lost 4 bases, leaving 8 bases of the junction unmatched. The CDR3 nucleotides read TGTGCCAGCAGCTCCGACCGGGACAGGGGCGAAGAGACCCAGTACTTC. This encodes CASSSDRDRGEETQYF.

The CDR3 DNA reads TGTTGCGCGGGGGAAAACTACGAGCAGTACTTC. Its translation: CCAGENYEQYF. V usage is TRBV6-1 and J usage is TRBJ2-7, with 7 positions matching TRBD2. This CDR3 comprises 11 residues. CDR1 MNHNS and CDR2 SASEGT come from the germline V gene.

Only one count was recorded for this clonotype. This sequence joins TRBV6-1 and TRBJ1-5, with 7 bases matching TRBD1. The CDR3 has 14 residues. Germline lookup yields CDR1 MNHNS and CDR2 SASEGT. The junction had 5 bases not matched to a gene; V was cut back by 6 bases and J by 3 bases. The CDR3 nucleotides read TGTGCCAGCAGCCAACAGGGGAACAATCAGCCCCAGCATTTT. The encoded protein is CASSQQGNNQPQHF.

V is TRBV10-3 and J is TRBJ1-2; the D gene is possibly TRBD1 (5 bases). V was pared by 4 bases and J by 0 bases, with 12 bases between. The CDR3 is made up of 15 amino acids. Germline CDR1 is ENHRY and CDR2 is SYGVKD. CDR3 loop: CAISVGVGANYGYTF. Written as DNA, the CDR3 is TGTGCCATCAGTGTGGGGGTAGGCGCTAACTATGGCTACACCTTC.

The genes are TRBV6-4 and TRBJ1-6; 9 nucleotides align to TRBD1. J gave up 8 bases and V 4 bases, and 3 bases lay outside the gene matches. Germline CDR1 and CDR2: MRHNA and SNTAGT. The CDR3 has 14 residues. The CDR3 sequence: CASSAGTGYSPLHF. Here the CDR3 DNA reads TGTGCCAGCAGTGCCGGGACAGGGTATTCACCCCTCCACTTT.

A few counts support this clonotype. The chain links TRBV7-2 to TRBJ1-1; D ambiguous. Germline CDR1 reads SGHTA; CDR2 reads FQGNSA. The CDR3 spans 13 residues. Between the trimmed V and J ends, which lost 5 bases and 7 bases, there was a span of 14 bases. The CDR3 protein is CASSTLTASEAFF. The CDR3 bases are TGTGCCAGCAGCACCCTCACGGCGAGTGAAGCTTTCTTT.

This clonotype has a single count. CDR3 DNA sequence: TGTGCCAGCAGTGTTTCCGGACGCGAAAAGGCTTTCTTT. Residues: CASSVSGREKAFF. This chain joins TRBV2 and TRBJ1-1; no clear D gene. This CDR3 is built from 13 residues. CDR1 and CDR2 from the germline V gene are SNHLY and FYNNEI. V gave up 4 bases and J gave up 11 bases, with 17 bases separating them.